This note documents a single TCR beta chain sequence. This sample is drawn from a study of cytomegalovirus exposure and HLA in healthy donors. Assay: immunoSEQ multiplex PCR; the TCRdb copy retains only in-frame clones and omits some. The sample has around 45,000 clones, about 94% seen once. The CDR3 loop spans 15 amino acids. In germline, CDR1 is LNHDA, CDR2 SQIVND (reference sequence). V was pared by 1 base and J by 0 bases, with 2 bases of the junction left unmatched. The TCR sequence derives from a man younger than 35 in good health and CMV-seronegative. The genes are TRBV19 and TRBJ2-7; 8 nucleotides agree with TRBD2. The material sequenced was PBMCs. The chain's CDR3 is CASSIGGGSSYEQYF. CDR3 DNA: TGTGCCAGTAGTATAGGCGGGGGGTCCTCCTACGAGCAGTACTTC.